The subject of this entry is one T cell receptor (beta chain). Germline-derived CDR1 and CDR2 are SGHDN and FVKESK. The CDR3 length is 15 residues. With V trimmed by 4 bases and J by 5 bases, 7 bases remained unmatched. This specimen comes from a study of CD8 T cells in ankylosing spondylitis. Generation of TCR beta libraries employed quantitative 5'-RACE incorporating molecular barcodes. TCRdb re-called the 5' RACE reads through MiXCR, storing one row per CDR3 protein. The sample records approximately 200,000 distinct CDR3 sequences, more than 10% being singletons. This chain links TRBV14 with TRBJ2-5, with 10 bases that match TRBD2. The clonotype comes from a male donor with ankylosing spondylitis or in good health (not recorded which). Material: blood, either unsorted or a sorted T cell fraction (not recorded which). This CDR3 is CASSPMLAGVETQYF. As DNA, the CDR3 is TGTGCCAGCAGCCCGATGCTAGCGGGAGTTGAGACCCAGTACTTC.